This T cell receptor (beta chain) stems from a study of cytomegalovirus exposure and HLA in healthy donors. Notes on the study in general: The only immune exposure information that was available was CMV serostatus. A further, later analysis showed that HLA-associated TCR beta chains (compared with equally common others) were more clonally expanded.

With respect to this clone: What it recognizes is unknown.

Vbeta (60) and Jbeta (13) primers were used in the PCR. Here immunoSEQ multiplex PCR was the method, and the copy in TCRdb shows in-frame clones only, minus some. The repertoire consists of approximately 130,000 clones, with 78% occurring once and the leading ten covering approximately 6%. CDR1 and CDR2 from the germline V gene are MNHEY and SMNVEV (reference sequence). The CDR3 consists of 14 residues. V lost 5 bases to trimming and J lost 1 base, with 11 bases between them. Although they were nominally healthy when sampled, donors likely had unrecorded immune exposures. The V and J genes are TRBV27 and TRBJ1-1; tentatively, D is TRBD1 (6 bases). This clonotype originated in a woman aged 35 to 49 in good health and CMV-seronegative. The material sequenced was PBMCs. Written as DNA, the CDR3 is TGTGCCAGCAGTGACCAGGGGCGGAACACTGAAGCTTTCTTT. Translation: CASSDQGRNTEAFF.